There are a few counts of the clone carrying this T cell receptor (beta chain). The antigen is undetermined. This specimen comes from a study of early T cells in non-severe SARS-CoV-2 infection. On the study more broadly: RNA in bulk from unsorted whole blood was sequenced, and chains were unpaired.

TCRdb reprocessed the 5' RACE reads with MiXCR, giving one entry per CDR3 protein. This sample has about 60,000 distinct CDR3 sequences, with roughly 5.9% found just once. The CDR3 sequence is 16 residues long. Per the germline V gene, CDR1 is DFQATT and CDR2 is SNEGSKA (reference sequence). Trimming removed 0 bases from V and 8 bases from J, with 22 bases in between. Broader study findings: CD4 and private specificities were missed by VDJdb matching, which favored anti-spike CD8 responses.

V and J are TRBV20-1 and TRBJ1-2; perhaps TRBD1 as D (5 bases). The specimen was whole blood. The clonotype originates from an adult who was a healthcare worker with PCR-confirmed SARS-CoV-2 infection or an uninfected control (not recorded which). This CDR3 reads CSARDLGREVLEGYTF. Here the CDR3 DNA reads TGCAGTGCTAGAGATCTGGGCAGGGAGGTCTTAGAGGGCTACACCTTC.